The rows below give T cell receptor beta chains drawn from one sample of a study of vaccination effects on CD4 cells after COVID-19. The repertoire was sequenced with immunoSEQ multiplex PCR; TCRdb's copy has only in-frame clones and lacks some. Of more than 20,000 clones in the sample, more than 60% were seen once. Their cognate antigens are unknown. The source material was CD4+ T cells from PBMCs cultured with a peptide pool, sampled before COVID-19 vaccination. The receptors stem from a human donor who had a prior SARS-CoV-2 infection. Each CDR3 is given with its conserved first and last residue. A D gene is named only where the DNA matches it firmly. Only some rows state a clone size, as once, few, many or a class for expanded clones.

TRBJ2-7 | TRBV6-5 | TRBD1 | . | CASTDDRAPYEQYF | TGTGCCAGCACGGATGACAGGGCCCCCTACGAGCAGTACTTC
TRBJ1-4 | TRBV6-1 | . | . | CASSERPAEKLFF | TGTGCCAGCAGTGAAAGACCCGCAGAAAAACTGTTTTTT
TRBJ2-3 | TRBV5-1 | . | . | CASSLSGYTDTQYF | TGCGCCAGCAGCTTGAGCGGTTACACAGATACGCAGTATTTT
TRBJ2-2 | TRBV29-1 | . | . | CSVRLTEKNTGELFF | TGCAGCGTCCGCCTGACTGAAAAAAACACCGGGGAGCTGTTTTTT
TRBJ1-1 | TRBV11-2 | . | . | CASSLSRGVNTEAFF | TGTGCCAGCAGCTTATCCCGAGGGGTGAACACTGAAGCTTTCTTT
TRBJ1-2 | TRBV19 | . | . | CASSIQGNYGYTF | TGTGCCAGTAGTATTCAGGGTAACTATGGCTACACCTTC
TRBJ2-3 | TRBV2 | TRBD2 | . | CASSGISGYTDTQYF | TGTGCCAGCTCCGGGATTAGCGGGTACACAGATACGCAGTATTTT
TRBJ1-1 | TRBV7-8 | . | . | CASSGRMRGSDTEAFF | TGTGCCAGCAGCGGACGAATGAGGGGCTCGGACACTGAAGCTTTCTTT
TRBJ2-2 | TRBV5-4 | . | once | CASSSVGGPPGELFF | TGTGCCAGCAGCTCGGTGGGGGGCCCCCCCGGGGAGCTGTTTTTT
TRBJ2-2 | TRBV5-1 | . | . | CASSSGLTGELFF | TGCGCCAGCAGCTCCGGACTGACCGGGGAGCTGTTTTTT